This T cell receptor beta chain stems from a study of T-cell memory formation after mild COVID-19 (dated by TCRdb to the early 2020s). As for the study more broadly: TCR sequence clusters from the two donors were largely donor specific. T-cell clones expanding and contracting after mild COVID-19 in a couple of donors were tracked by longitudinal TCRalpha and TCRbeta repertoire sequencing. Two young, previously healthy adult volunteers, one female and one male, were included in the cohort.

Ficoll-Paque density gradient centrifugation was used to isolate PBMCs. The listed sequencing device is Illumina NovaSeq 6000. TCRalpha and TCRbeta cDNA libraries were built by 5'RACE with constant-segment primers, adding sample barcodes and unique molecular identifiers. Trizol reagent was used to extract RNA from every sample. Library amplification was performed in two PCR steps, and a second sample barcode and Illumina TruSeq adapters were introduced in the second step. Sequencing of libraries was performed on an Illumina NovaSeq with 2 x 150 bp paired-end reads. Concerning the study's data processing: Demultiplexing of reads and collapsing into UMI-guided consensus sequences were performed with migec v1.2.7. With mixcr v2.1.11, UMI consensuses were aligned to TRA and TRB V and J templates and assembled into clonotypes. A clonotype was counted as expanded or contracted only when both edgeR and NoisET called the clonotype significant, with the noise models trained on biological replicates. edgeR calls used a false discovery rate-adjusted p below 0.01 and a log2 fold-change threshold of 1. As an exploratory analysis of dynamics, max-normalized trajectories of the 1000 most abundant clonotypes were examined by PCA with hierarchical clustering. The CD4 or CD8 phenotype of responding clones was assigned using the separately sequenced CD4+ and CD8+ repertoires. The public reads were run again by TCRdb, first through fastp at Q25 and then through MiXCR, and only productive beta chains were kept. Each record represents a unique CDR3 protein, reported with the most common genes and DNA among its rows. The V and J calls come from TCRdb's annotation, not from the publication. The sample has hundreds of thousands of distinct CDR3 sequences on record, approximately 18% of them singletons. In total, the top ten clones hold approximately 13% of the sample.

Results the study describes overall, beyond this receptor: Balanced CD4/CD8 phenotypes were observed for clones contracting from day 15 to 85, whereas a bias towards CD4+ was observed for a second wave of clones expanding from day 15 to 37. The second-wave clones that peaked on day 37 were not confirmed to be SARS-CoV-2 specific. Only two mild cases were covered in the study, and larger cohorts including severe cases with pre-infection samples were considered necessary. Some responding clones were detected in pre-infection memory, which suggested that pre-existing cross-reactive memory T cells had joined the SARS-CoV-2 response. Contracting CD4+ clones turned up mainly in the CM and EM memory subsets, whereas EMRA was where CD8+ clones were enriched.

This clonotype was detected ten times or more. The antigen this receptor binds is unknown. There are no base qualities to consult, and no much larger clone falls within one base. This TCR was sampled from an adult woman who had mild COVID-19 (a few samples of this study predate the infection). The sample titles of this study are shuffled in the database, so cell type and time point are left out; the donor was told from shared clones. The sequenced material came from PBMCs or a T cell subset sorted from them (not recorded which).

CDR3 reads: CASSQDGRGETYEQYF. In nucleotides, the sequence is TGTGCCAGCAGCCAAGATGGCAGGGGCGAGACCTACGAGCAGTACTTC. This receptor chain uses TRBV4-2 and TRBJ2-7; TRBD1 is a weak D gene call, 6 bases matching. CDR1 and CDR2 are drawn from the germline V gene: LGHNA, YNFKEQ. From cysteine to phenylalanine, the CDR3 is 16 amino acids long. CDR3 DNA only is kept here, 48 bases in frame from base 1. The V end loses 0 bases and the J end loses 2 bases, and a stretch of 14 bases separates them.